The TCR beta chain under discussion was sequenced for a study of blood T cell repertoires in COVID-19. This clone appeared a few times. Libraries were prepared by immunoSEQ multiplex PCR; TCRdb keeps only in-frame clonotypes and omits some of them. Of 65,000 to 80,000 clones in the sample, around 80% were seen once. Looked up from germline, CDR1 is SGHDT and CDR2 is YYEEEE. The V gene lost 3 bases and the J gene lost 7 bases, with 8 bases spanning the gap. The CDR3 runs 12 residues. The TCR comes from a man aged 50 to 59 with acute or convalescent COVID-19. This rearrangement joins TRBV5-6 to TRBJ1-5; D may be TRBD1 (5 bases). The specimen was peripheral blood. CDR3 residues: CASSSGKQPQHF. DNA for the CDR3: TGTGCCAGCAGCTCAGGGAAACAGCCCCAGCATTTT.